The 32 T cell receptor beta chains below all came from one sample that was sequenced in a study of T cell responses to AZD1222 COVID-19 vaccine. Sequencing was performed with immunoSEQ multiplex PCR; in TCRdb, only in-frame clones are kept and a portion is missing. This table holds around 160,000 clones, around 93% found once. Sequenced here: peripheral blood, sampled on day 0 of AZD1222 vaccination. All receptors come from an adult in good health.

V gene TRBV25-1 combines with J gene TRBJ2-2; no reliable D call. The CDR3 runs 12 residues. Germline V gene data show CDR1 as MGHDK and CDR2 as SYGVNS. Trimming removed 4 bases from V and 3 bases from J, with 3 bases in between. DNA of the CDR3: TGTGCCAGCAGTGGCCACACCGGGGAGCTGTTTTTT. Translating gives CASSGHTGELFF.

This chain connects TRBV11-2 to TRBJ2-7; D remains ambiguous. This CDR3 spans 11 amino acids. CDR1 and CDR2 (germline): SGHAT, FQNNGV. Trimming cost V 3 bases and J 7 bases, with 7 bases left between them. The CDR3 DNA follows: TGTGCCAGCAGCTTCCTAGGGGAGCAGTACTTC. The encoded protein is CASSFLGEQYF.

This clone was counted once. The V call is TRBV15, the J call TRBJ2-7, with a tentative D call TRBD1 (6 bases). The CDR3 consists of 15 residues. V lost 1 base, J lost 3 bases, and 13 bases lay in between. The germline V gene encodes CDR1 LNHNV and CDR2 YYDKDF (reference sequence). For the CDR3, the DNA is TGTGCCACCAGCAGAGGTGGACAGAGACTCTACGAGCAGTACTTC. Its translation is CATSRGGQRLYEQYF.

This clone appeared once. The chain uses TRBV6-5 and TRBJ2-7; the match to TRBD2 covers 13 bases. Germline lookup yields CDR1 MNHEY and CDR2 SVGAGI. The CDR3 spans 15 residues. V dropped 4 bases and J dropped 5; count of bases not matched to a gene: 5. This CDR3 is CASSSRTSGSHEQYF. CDR3 nucleotide sequence: TGTGCCAGCAGTTCACGGACTAGCGGGAGTCACGAGCAGTACTTC.

As to this clone: Within the sample, other DNA sequences also encode this same CDR3. This sequence joins TRBV9 and TRBJ2-1; D possibly corresponds to TRBD2 (7 bases). The germline gives CDR1 SGDLS, CDR2 YYNGEE. The CDR3 is 15 amino acids. V was trimmed by 0 bases and J by 1 base, leaving 8 bases between them. The CDR3 reads CASSVEGGSYNEQFF. In DNA form, the CDR3 reads TGTGCCAGCAGCGTAGAGGGGGGGTCCTACAATGAGCAGTTCTTC.

J is TRBJ1-1 and V is TRBV7-2, with D unresolved. Germline assignment: CDR1 SGHTA and CDR2 FQGNSA. Trimming pared 1 base from V and 0 bases from J, leaving 6 bases between. The CDR3 has 14 residues. The CDR3 here is CASSLGLMNTEAFF. For the CDR3, the DNA is TGTGCCAGCAGCTTAGGTCTGATGAACACTGAAGCTTTCTTT.

This clone was picked up a small number of times. V usage is TRBV5-1 and J usage is TRBJ1-1; tentatively, D is TRBD1 (5 bases). Trimming took off 0 bases at V and 0 bases at J, with 15 bases between the two ends. This CDR3 is 17 amino acids long. Germline assignment: CDR1 SGHRS and CDR2 YFSETQ. The CDR3 nucleotides are TGCGCCAGCAGCTTGGCAGGGCTAAGGGGTATGAACACTGAAGCTTTCTTT. Protein sequence: CASSLAGLRGMNTEAFF.

This chain joins TRBV7-2 and TRBJ1-2; TRBD1 matches at 9 bases. Trimming at V came to 4 bases and at J to 7 bases, leaving 7 bases not matched to a gene. The CDR3 totals 14 residues. The germline V gene encodes CDR1 SGHTA and CDR2 FQGNSA. The DNA of the CDR3 is TGTGCCAGCAGCTCGGGACAGGGCCCTGTTGGCTACACCTTC. This encodes CASSSGQGPVGYTF.

The chain has TRBV10-1 and TRBJ2-1, with TRBD2 as a possible D gene (6 bases). Deletions cut 4 bases from V and 7 bases from J, with 14 bases between. CDR3 length: 14 residues. Germline lookup yields CDR1 WNHNN and CDR2 SYGVQD (reference sequence). This chain's CDR3 is CASSVSLEGNEQFF. The DNA for the CDR3 is TGCGCCAGCAGTGTAAGTTTGGAGGGTAATGAGCAGTTCTTC.

The V and J genes are TRBV19 and TRBJ2-5; possible D gene TRBD2, 6 bases. The V and J ends lost 4 bases and 3 bases respectively, with 6 bases between them. CDR1 and CDR2 from the germline V gene are LNHDA and SQIVND (reference sequence). CDR3 length: 12 amino acids. CDR3 protein: CASSRGEETQYF. DNA of the CDR3: TGTGCCAGTAGTAGGGGGGAAGAGACCCAGTACTTC.

The chain uses TRBV18 and TRBJ1-1; D remains ambiguous. Germline V gene sequence: CDR1 KGHSH, CDR2 LQKENI. The V end lost 3 bases, the J end lost 1 base, and 12 bases lay between the germline ends. The CDR3 totals 15 residues. The CDR3 region has the DNA TGTGCCAGCTCACCTACGAACAGCCCGAACACTGAAGCTTTCTTT. Translation: CASSPTNSPNTEAFF. Using reference TRBV18 and TRBJ1-1 for the parts outside the CDR3, the full variable domain is NAGVMQNPRHLVRRRGQEARLRCSPMKGHSHVYWYRQLPEEGLKFMVYLQKENIIDESGMPKERFSAEFPKEGPSILRIQQVVRGDSAAYFCASSPTNSPNTEAFFGQGTRLTVV.

The chain couples TRBV5-6 to TRBJ1-3; TRBD1 might be the D (6 bases). Germline assignment: CDR1 SGHDT and CDR2 YYEEEE. V lost 3 bases and J 2 bases, leaving 12 bases between the germline ends. The CDR3 extends over 15 amino acids. As DNA, the CDR3 is TGTGCCAGCAGCTCCGCGACAGGAGCTGGAAACACCATATATTTT. It codes for CASSSATGAGNTIYF.

The chain carries TRBV5-1 and TRBJ1-1; no firm D call. The CDR3 spans 14 residues. The V and J ends lost 4 bases and 4 bases respectively, with 14 bases between them. Germline CDR1 and CDR2: SGHRS and YFSETQ. DNA of the CDR3: TGCGCCAGCAGCCCCCTAAGTGAAGCCACTGAAGCTTTCTTT. Its protein is CASSPLSEATEAFF. Based on the CDR3 plus reference TRBV5-1 and TRBJ1-1, the full variable domain is KAGVTQTPRYLIKTRGQQVTLSCSPISGHRSVSWYQQTPGQGLQFLFEYFSETQRNKGNFPGRFSGRQFSNSRSEMNVSTLELGDSALYLCASSPLSEATEAFFGQGTRLTVV.

V gene TRBV6-5 combines with J gene TRBJ1-2; a possible D gene is TRBD1 (5 bases). Trimming left V 0 bases short and J 7 bases short, with 9 bases between. This CDR3 has 13 residues. Germline values: CDR1 MNHEY, CDR2 SVGAGI. CDR3 sequence: CASSYSTRVGYTF. CDR3 in DNA: TGTGCCAGCAGTTACTCGACCAGGGTTGGCTACACCTTC.

V gene TRBV5-4 combines with J gene TRBJ1-1; 9 bases are shared with TRBD1. The length of the CDR3 is 15 residues. CDR1 is SGHNT, CDR2 YYREEE, per germline (reference sequence). Trimming at V came to 2 bases and at J to 5 bases, leaving 7 bases not matched to a gene. The CDR3: CASSFQSTGGTEAFF. In DNA, the CDR3 is TGTGCCAGCAGCTTCCAGTCGACAGGGGGTACTGAAGCTTTCTTT.

The chain employs TRBV18 and TRBJ1-1; a weak D match, TRBD1 (5 bases). The germline V and J ends were trimmed by 6 bases and 2 bases, with 19 bases remaining between them. The CDR3 runs to 16 residues. From germline, CDR1 is KGHSH and CDR2 LQKENI. The CDR3 coding sequence is TGTGCCAGCTCCCTCTCAGTGGGACGGCATAACACTGAAGCTTTCTTT. It yields the protein CASSLSVGRHNTEAFF. Together with reference TRBV18 and TRBJ1-1, the CDR3 gives the full variable domain: NAGVMQNPRHLVRRRGQEARLRCSPMKGHSHVYWYRQLPEEGLKFMVYLQKENIIDESGMPKERFSAEFPKEGPSILRIQQVVRGDSAAYFCASSLSVGRHNTEAFFGQGTRLTVV.

In regard to this clone: At one end, the junction sequence differs from germline, possibly due to a read error. The rearrangement joins TRBV7-8 to TRBJ2-1, with TRBD1 matching 7 bases. Germline-derived CDR1 and CDR2 are SGHVS and FQNEAQ. This CDR3 spans 15 amino acids. CDR3 amino acids: CASRLARDRRNEQFF. The CDR3 DNA reads TGTGCCAGCCGCTTAGCGAGGGACAGACGTAATGAGCAGTTCTTC.

The chain employs TRBV27 and TRBJ2-7, with TRBD1 matching 8 bases. The CDR3 extends over 15 amino acids. Unmatched junction bases numbered 9, after V lost 5 bases and J lost 3 bases. CDR1 and CDR2 (germline): MNHEY, SMNVEV (reference sequence). CDR3 sequence: CASSPRTGNVYEQYF. As DNA, the CDR3 is TGTGCCAGCAGTCCTCGGACAGGGAATGTCTACGAGCAGTACTTC.

The V call is TRBV7-2, the J call TRBJ1-1, with D possibly TRBD1 on 5 matching bases. The ends were cut back, 3 bases at V and 1 base at J, with 9 bases in the middle. In germline, CDR1 is SGHTA, CDR2 FQGNSA. This CDR3 region has 14 residues. CDR3 residues: CASSFMGPNTEAFF. The CDR3, as DNA: TGTGCCAGCAGCTTCATGGGGCCGAACACTGAAGCTTTCTTT.

The rearrangement joins TRBV29-1 to TRBJ2-1; D remains ambiguous. The V and J ends lost 4 bases and 8 bases respectively, with 21 bases between them. Germline V lookup: CDR1 SQVTM, CDR2 ANQGSEA. The CDR3 length is 15 residues. DNA for the CDR3: TGCAGCGTTGCCTGGCACCTCCTGGGGTACGATGAGCAGTTCTTC. This translates into CSVAWHLLGYDEQFF.

The chain has TRBV6-5 and TRBJ1-2, with TRBD1 identical over 7 bases. This CDR3 region has 15 residues. Looked up from germline, CDR1 is MNHEY and CDR2 is SVGAGI. J lost 4 bases, V lost 6 bases, and 11 bases had no gene match. CDR3 residues: CASRLLGQRAYGYTF. As DNA, the CDR3 is TGTGCCAGCAGGCTTCTGGGACAGCGGGCCTATGGCTACACCTTC.

This chain joins TRBV12-3 or TRBV12-4 and TRBJ1-3; D unclear. The V gene lost 5 bases and the J gene lost 8 bases, with 13 bases spanning the gap. CDR3 size: 13 residues. The CDR3, as DNA: TGTGCCAGCAGTGTCGGACCAAGGGACACCATATATTTT. It encodes CASSVGPRDTIYF.

V usage is TRBV5-6 and J usage is TRBJ2-2; 8 bases map to TRBD1. The CDR3 loop spans 15 amino acids. Germline V gene data show CDR1 as SGHDT and CDR2 as YYEEEE. V was clipped by 4 bases and J by 1 base; unmatched bases: 3. This CDR3 is CASSPTGGNTGELFF. CDR3 coding DNA: TGTGCCAGCAGCCCCACAGGGGGGAACACCGGGGAGCTGTTTTTT.

A note on this clone: The junction does not match germline at one end; this may be a read error. The chain has TRBV12-5 and TRBJ1-2, with D hard to call. In germline, CDR1 is LGHNT, CDR2 FRNRAP. The CDR3 loop spans 12 amino acids. CDR3 in amino acids: CASGLDHYGYTF. The CDR3 DNA reads TGTGCTAGTGGGTTGGACCACTATGGCTACACCTTC.

V and J are TRBV5-5 and TRBJ1-1; D gene ambiguous. The CDR3 extends over 12 amino acids. From germline, CDR1 is SGHKS and CDR2 YYEKEE (reference sequence). V shed 4 bases and J shed 1 base, with 5 bases lying between them. The DNA of the CDR3 is TGTGCCAGCAGCAATACGAACACTGAAGCTTTCTTT. Its protein is CASSNTNTEAFF.

The CDR3 loop reads CASSDDRGKGGEQYF. CDR3 sequence (DNA): TGTGCCAGCAGTGATGACAGGGGTAAGGGCGGGGAGCAGTACTTC. This rearrangement joins TRBV6-1 to TRBJ2-7, with 8 bases matching TRBD1. The trim removed 3 bases at V and 7 bases at J, leaving 11 bases unmatched. Germline CDR1 MNHNS, CDR2 SASEGT. This CDR3 is 15 amino acids long.

The chain couples TRBV7-3 to TRBJ2-1; unclear D gene. The V and J ends lost 2 bases and 0 bases respectively, with 5 bases between them. The CDR3 spans 14 residues. Germline V gene sequence: CDR1 SGHTA, CDR2 FQGTGA. In DNA form, the CDR3 reads TGTGCCAGCAGCTTACCAAACTCCTACAATGAGCAGTTCTTC. The encoded protein is CASSLPNSYNEQFF.

J is TRBJ2-1 and V is TRBV29-1; weak D call: TRBD1 (6 bases). Between the trimmed V and J ends, which lost 3 bases and 2 bases, there was a span of 11 bases. Germline V gene data show CDR1 as SQVTM and CDR2 as ANQGSEA. The CDR3 contains 14 residues. The CDR3 region is CSVDQGRPYNEQFF. The CDR3 DNA reads TGCAGCGTTGACCAGGGGAGACCCTACAATGAGCAGTTCTTC.

J is TRBJ2-1 and V is TRBV6-5, with D uncertain. Trimming shortened V by 2 bases and J by 6 bases, and 8 bases separated the two germline ends. The length of the CDR3 is 13 residues. Germline V gives CDR1 MNHEY, CDR2 SVGAGI. Here the CDR3 DNA reads TGTGCCAGCAGTTACCCTCCTAGCAATGAGCAGTTCTTC. As protein: CASSYPPSNEQFF.

V and J are TRBV3-1 (or the pseudogene TRBV3-2) and TRBJ2-5, with 8 bases fitting TRBD2. The CDR3 is 16 residues long. Germline V gene sequence: CDR1 LGHDT, CDR2 YNNKEL (reference sequence). Unmatched junction bases numbered 5, after V lost 1 base and J lost 1 base. The CDR3 sequence is CASSQAPAGGQETQYF. The CDR3 DNA is TGTGCCAGCAGCCAAGCCCCCGCGGGGGGCCAAGAGACCCAGTACTTC.

The chain combines TRBV3-1 (or the pseudogene TRBV3-2) with TRBJ1-5; D possibly corresponds to TRBD1 (6 bases). This CDR3 has 14 residues. Germline V lookup: CDR1 LGHDT, CDR2 YNNKEL (reference sequence). The germline V and J ends were trimmed by 4 bases and 6 bases, with 13 bases remaining between them. Here the CDR3 reads CASSLDSERQPQHF. In DNA, the CDR3 is TGTGCCAGCAGCCTGGACAGTGAGCGTCAGCCCCAGCATTTT.

The chain carries TRBV2 and TRBJ1-2, with TRBD1 matching over 7 bases. The CDR3 covers 13 residues. J was trimmed by 6 bases and V by 2 bases; bases with no gene match: 3. From germline, CDR1 is SNHLY and CDR2 FYNNEI. The CDR3 sequence: CASSEQGVDGYTF. CDR3 nucleotides: TGTGCCAGCAGTGAACAGGGGGTCGATGGCTACACCTTC.